The count of the clone carrying this TCR beta chain is one. The antigen is unknown. Sequencing was performed with immunoSEQ multiplex PCR; in TCRdb, only in-frame clones are kept and a portion is missing. This table has about 15,000 clones, approximately 70% appearing once. The data originate from a study of vaccination effects on CD4 cells after COVID-19. Antigen-specific CD4+ T cells were first expanded with viral peptide pools by the ViraFEST assay and only then sequenced. With approximately 10 days of culture completed, CD4+ T cells were isolated. As their vaccination, participants received two doses of either BNT162b2 or mRNA-1273. Nucleocapsid antibodies were negative in the vaccine recipients, who had never had SARS-CoV-2 infection. Trimming shortened V by 5 bases and J by 6 bases, and 19 bases separated the two germline ends. Germline V gene lookup returns CDR1 KGHDR and CDR2 SFDVKD. The CDR3 runs to 16 residues.

V gene TRBV24-1 combines with J gene TRBJ2-1, with D perhaps matching TRBD2 (6 bases). Source: CD4+ T cells from PBMCs cultured with HCoV-NL63 spike peptides, taken after COVID-19 vaccination. The source of this sequence is a human donor who received a COVID-19 vaccine. DNA for the CDR3: TGTGCCACCAGTGCCCCTGGAAGGTCCGGGGGCAATGAGCAGTTCTTC. As protein: CATSAPGRSGGNEQFF.